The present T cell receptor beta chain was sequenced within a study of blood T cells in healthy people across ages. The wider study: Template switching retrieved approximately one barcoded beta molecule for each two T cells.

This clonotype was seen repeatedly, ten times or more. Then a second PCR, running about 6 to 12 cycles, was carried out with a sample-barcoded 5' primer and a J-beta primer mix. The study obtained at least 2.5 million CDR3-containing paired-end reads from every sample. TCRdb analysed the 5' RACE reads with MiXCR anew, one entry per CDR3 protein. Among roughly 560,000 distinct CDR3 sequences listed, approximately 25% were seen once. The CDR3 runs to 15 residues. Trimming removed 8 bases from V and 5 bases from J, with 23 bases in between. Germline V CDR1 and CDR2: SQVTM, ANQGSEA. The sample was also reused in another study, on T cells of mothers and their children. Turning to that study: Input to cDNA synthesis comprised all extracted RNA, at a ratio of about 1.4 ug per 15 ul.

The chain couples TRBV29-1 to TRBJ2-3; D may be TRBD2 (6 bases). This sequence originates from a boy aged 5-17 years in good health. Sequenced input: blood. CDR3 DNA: TGCAGCCCCTGGGGAACAGCGGGCTTAGGAGATACGCAGTATTTT. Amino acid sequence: CSPWGTAGLGDTQYF.